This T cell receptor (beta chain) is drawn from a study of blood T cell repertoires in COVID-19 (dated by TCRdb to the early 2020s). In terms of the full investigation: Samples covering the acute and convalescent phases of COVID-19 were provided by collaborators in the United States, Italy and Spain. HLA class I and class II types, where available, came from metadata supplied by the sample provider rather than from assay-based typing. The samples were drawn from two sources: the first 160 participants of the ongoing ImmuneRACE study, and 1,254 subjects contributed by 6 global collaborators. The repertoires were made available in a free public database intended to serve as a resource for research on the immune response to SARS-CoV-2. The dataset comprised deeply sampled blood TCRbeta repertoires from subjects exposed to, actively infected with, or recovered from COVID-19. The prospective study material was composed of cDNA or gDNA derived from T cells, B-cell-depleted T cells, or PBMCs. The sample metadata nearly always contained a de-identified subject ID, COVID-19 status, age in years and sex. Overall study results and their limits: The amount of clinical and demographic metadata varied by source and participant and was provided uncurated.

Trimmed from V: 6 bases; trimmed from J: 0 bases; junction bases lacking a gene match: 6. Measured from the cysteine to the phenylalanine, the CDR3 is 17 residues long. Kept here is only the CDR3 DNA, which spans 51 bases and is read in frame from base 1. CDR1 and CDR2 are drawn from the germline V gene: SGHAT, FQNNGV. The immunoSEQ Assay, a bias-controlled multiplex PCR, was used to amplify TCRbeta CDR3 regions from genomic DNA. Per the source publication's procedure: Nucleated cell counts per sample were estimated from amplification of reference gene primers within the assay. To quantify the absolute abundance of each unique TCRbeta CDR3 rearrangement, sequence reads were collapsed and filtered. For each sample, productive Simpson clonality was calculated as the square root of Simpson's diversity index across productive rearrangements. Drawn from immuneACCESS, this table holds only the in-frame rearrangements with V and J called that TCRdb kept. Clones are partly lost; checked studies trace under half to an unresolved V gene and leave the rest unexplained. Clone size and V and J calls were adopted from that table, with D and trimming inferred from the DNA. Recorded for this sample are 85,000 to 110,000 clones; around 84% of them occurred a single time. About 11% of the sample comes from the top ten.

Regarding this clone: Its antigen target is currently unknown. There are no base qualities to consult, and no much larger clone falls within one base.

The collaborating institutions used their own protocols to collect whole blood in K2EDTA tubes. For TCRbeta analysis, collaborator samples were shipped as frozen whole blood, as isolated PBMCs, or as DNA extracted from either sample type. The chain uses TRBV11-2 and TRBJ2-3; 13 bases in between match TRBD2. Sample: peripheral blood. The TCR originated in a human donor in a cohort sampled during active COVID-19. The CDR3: CASRLGLAGPSTDTQYF. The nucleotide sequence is TGTGCCAGCAGGCTGGGACTAGCGGGACCCAGCACAGATACGCAGTATTTT.